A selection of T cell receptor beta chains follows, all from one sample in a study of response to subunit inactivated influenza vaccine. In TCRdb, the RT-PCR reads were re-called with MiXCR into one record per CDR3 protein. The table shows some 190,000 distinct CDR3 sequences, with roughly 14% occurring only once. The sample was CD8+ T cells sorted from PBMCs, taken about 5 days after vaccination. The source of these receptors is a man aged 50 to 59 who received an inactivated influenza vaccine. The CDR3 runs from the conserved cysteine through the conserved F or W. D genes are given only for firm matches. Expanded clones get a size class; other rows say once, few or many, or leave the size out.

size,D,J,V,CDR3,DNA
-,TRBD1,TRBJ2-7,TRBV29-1,CSVEGQAYEQYF,TGCAGCGTGGAGGGACAGGCCTACGAGCAGTACTTC
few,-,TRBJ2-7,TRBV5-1,CASSFRDGGPYEQYF,TGCGCCAGCAGCTTCCGGGACGGCGGACCCTACGAGCAGTACTTC
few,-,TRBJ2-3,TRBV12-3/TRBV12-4,CASSPVGDTQYF,TGTGCCAGCAGCCCAGTGGGAGATACGCAGTATTTT
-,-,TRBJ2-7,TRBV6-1,CASSEGNNAYEQYF,TGTGCCAGCAGTGAAGGGAACAACGCCTACGAGCAGTACTTC
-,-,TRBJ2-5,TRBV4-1,CASSQVAGSQETQYF,TGCGCCAGCAGCCAAGTTGCAGGGAGTCAAGAGACCCAGTACTTC
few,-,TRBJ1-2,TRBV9,CASSVAWAGSSYGYTF,TGTGCCAGCAGCGTAGCTTGGGCGGGATCCTCCTATGGCTACACCTTC
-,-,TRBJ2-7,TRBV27,CASSLTGGRYEQYF,TGTGCCAGCAGTTTGACAGGTGGTAGGTACGAGCAGTACTTC
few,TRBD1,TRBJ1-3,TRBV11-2,CASSLGQGNSGNTIYF,TGTGCCAGCAGCTTGGGACAGGGCAACTCTGGAAACACCATATATTTT
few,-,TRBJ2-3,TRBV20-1,CSARALGAALDTQYF,TGCAGTGCTAGAGCTCTGGGGGCCGCTCTGGATACGCAGTATTTT
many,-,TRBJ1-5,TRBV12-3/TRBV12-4,CASSLGGAYSNQPQHF,TGTGCCAGCAGTTTAGGGGGGGCGTATAGCAATCAGCCCCAGCATTTT
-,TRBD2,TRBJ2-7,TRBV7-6,CASSLRLAGIHEQYF,TGTGCCAGCAGCTTAAGACTAGCGGGAATCCACGAGCAGTACTTC
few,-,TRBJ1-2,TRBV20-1,CSAPGLSGAYGYTF,TGCAGTGCTCCGGGACTAAGTGGGGCCTATGGCTACACCTTC
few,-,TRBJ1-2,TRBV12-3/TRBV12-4,CASSLAGSGYGYTF,TGTGCCAGCAGTTTAGCCGGGAGCGGCTATGGCTACACCTTC
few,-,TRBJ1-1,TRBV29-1,CSGYTTGANTEAFF,TGCAGCGGATACACCACGGGCGCGAACACTGAAGCTTTCTTT
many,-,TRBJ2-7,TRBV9,CASSVGMDFSYEQYF,TGTGCCAGCAGCGTAGGAATGGATTTCTCCTACGAGCAGTACTTC
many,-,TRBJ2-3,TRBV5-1,CASREGTDTQYF,TGCGCCAGCAGGGAGGGCACAGATACGCAGTATTTT
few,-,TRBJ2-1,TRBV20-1,CSATAPNTYNEQFF,TGCAGTGCTACTGCCCCTAACACCTACAATGAGCAGTTCTTC
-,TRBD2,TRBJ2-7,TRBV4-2,CASSQATGTSGYEQYF,TGTGCCAGCAGCCAGGCAACCGGGACTAGCGGCTACGAGCAGTACTTC
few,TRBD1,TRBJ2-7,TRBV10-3,CAISESAQGAYEQYF,TGTGCCATCAGTGAGTCGGCACAGGGGGCCTACGAGCAGTACTTC
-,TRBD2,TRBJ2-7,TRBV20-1,CSARPSGSSYEQYF,TGCAGTGCTAGGCCTAGCGGGAGTTCATACGAGCAGTACTTC
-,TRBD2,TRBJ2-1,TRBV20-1,CSAREGLALYNEQFF,TGCAGTGCTAGAGAGGGACTAGCGCTATACAATGAGCAGTTCTTC
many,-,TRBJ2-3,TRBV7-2,CASSLEGYGLTDTQYF,TGTGCCAGCAGCTTAGAAGGCTACGGCCTGACAGATACGCAGTATTTT
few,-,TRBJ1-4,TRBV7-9,CASSLRRWEKLFF,TGTGCCAGCAGCTTACGGCGGTGGGAAAAACTGTTTTTT
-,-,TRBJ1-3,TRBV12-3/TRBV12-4,CASGARVIYF,TGTGCCAGCGGTGCTCGGGTGATATATTTT
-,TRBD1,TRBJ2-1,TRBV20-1,CSARALPGQSYNEQFF,TGCAGTGCTAGAGCTCTACCGGGACAGTCCTACAATGAGCAGTTCTTC
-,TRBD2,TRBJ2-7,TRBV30,CAWSTGLAGARGNEQYF,TGTGCCTGGAGTACGGGACTAGCGGGGGCACGGGGTAACGAGCAGTACTTC
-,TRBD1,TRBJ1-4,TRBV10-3,CAISDQDTGGVGVKLFF,TGTGCCATCAGTGACCAAGATACAGGGGGCGTCGGGGTAAAACTGTTTTTT
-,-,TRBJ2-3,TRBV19,CATGPISQYF,TGTGCCACGGGCCCAATTTCGCAGTATTTT
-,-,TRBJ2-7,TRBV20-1,CSARNSYEQYF,TGCAGTGCTCGAAACAGCTACGAGCAGTACTTC
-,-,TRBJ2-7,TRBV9,CASSVGSGLHEQYF,TGTGCCAGCAGCGTAGGGTCGGGGTTGCACGAGCAGTACTTC
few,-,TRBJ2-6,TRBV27,CASSLLGSSGANVLTF,TGTGCCAGCAGTTTACTGGGTTCCTCTGGGGCCAACGTCCTGACTTTC
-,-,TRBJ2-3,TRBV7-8,CASSLSYPSTDTQYF,TGTGCCAGCAGCTTATCCTACCCTAGCACAGATACGCAGTATTTT
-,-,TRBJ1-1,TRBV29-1,CSVGGETEAFF,TGCAGCGTAGGTGGGGAAACTGAAGCTTTCTTT
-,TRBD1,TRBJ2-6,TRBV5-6,CASSSGRTGWYSGANVLTF,TGTGCCAGCAGCTCCGGTAGGACAGGGTGGTACTCTGGGGCCAACGTCCTGACTTTC
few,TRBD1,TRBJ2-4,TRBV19,CASSEGQGIDIQYF,TGTGCCAGTAGTGAAGGACAGGGGATAGACATTCAGTACTTC
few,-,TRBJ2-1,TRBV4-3,CASSQNRRSSYNEQFF,TGCGCCAGCAGCCAGAACAGGAGGAGCTCCTACAATGAGCAGTTCTTC
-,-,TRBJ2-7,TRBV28,CASSLKGEQYF,TGTGCCAGCAGTTTAAAGGGGGAGCAGTACTTC
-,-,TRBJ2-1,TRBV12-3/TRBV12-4,CASLQDRRFYNEQFF,TGTGCCAGCCTTCAAGACAGACGTTTTTACAATGAGCAGTTCTTC
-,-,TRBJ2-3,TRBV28,CASSVRGFTDTQYF,TGTGCCAGCAGCGTCAGGGGATTCACAGATACGCAGTATTTT
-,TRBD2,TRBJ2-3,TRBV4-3,CASSQGISGGDTQYF,TGCGCCAGCAGCCAAGGAATTAGCGGGGGGGATACGCAGTATTTT
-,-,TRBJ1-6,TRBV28,CASSLDAYNSPLHF,TGTGCCAGCAGTTTAGACGCTTATAATTCACCCCTCCACTTT